Shown below are 16 T cell receptor beta chains from a single sample sequenced in a study of brain T cells in children with intractable seizures. Assay used: immunoSEQ multiplex PCR; TCRdb lists only in-frame clones, some missing. The sample carries some 41,000 clones, over 75% recorded once. Sample: peripheral blood, taken at surgery. Source of these receptors: a girl under 10 years old with tuberous sclerosis and intractable seizures.

The gene calls are TRBV6-5 and TRBJ2-1, with D possibly TRBD1 on 6 matching bases. The CDR3 length is 16 residues. Trimming stripped 0 bases from V and 9 bases from J, with 18 bases between. Germline CDR1 reads MNHEY; CDR2 reads SVGAGI. The CDR3 is CASSYSSGQRGREQFF. For the CDR3, the DNA is TGTGCCAGCAGTTACTCGAGCGGACAGAGGGGACGTGAGCAGTTCTTC.

V and J are TRBV11-2 and TRBJ1-1, with D uncertain. The CDR3 loop spans 15 amino acids. With 5 bases removed from V and 7 bases from J, the gap between germline ends came to 20 bases. Germline lookup yields CDR1 SGHAT and CDR2 FQNNGV. Written as DNA, the CDR3 is TGTGCCAGCAGCCCTACGGACCGCTATCGAAATGAAGCTTTCTTT. Residues: CASSPTDRYRNEAFF.

This chain joins TRBV18 and TRBJ1-6; 9 bases fit TRBD1. V lost 6 bases, J lost 7 bases, and 7 bases stayed unmatched. Germline CDR1 KGHSH, CDR2 LQKENI. The CDR3 runs to 15 residues. The CDR3, as DNA: TGTGCCAGCTCTCCGGGACAGGGATTAAATTCACCCCTCCACTTT. Encoded protein: CASSPGQGLNSPLHF.

The V call is TRBV4-1, the J call TRBJ2-5; 7 nucleotides line up with TRBD2. In germline, CDR1 is MGHRA, CDR2 YSYEKL. This CDR3 region has 19 residues. With 0 bases clipped from V and 0 bases from J, the junction kept 13 bases outside the gene matches. The CDR3 sequence: CASSQDCPLRGCYQETQYF. The DNA for the CDR3 is TGCGCCAGCAGCCAAGATTGCCCCCTGCGGGGGTGTTACCAAGAGACCCAGTACTTC.

This chain joins TRBV5-1 and TRBJ2-5; D remains unclear. CDR3 length equals 13 residues. V was shortened by 1 base and J by 2 bases, with 6 bases between the two germline ends. The germline CDR1 and CDR2 sequences are SGHRS and YFSETQ. The CDR3 loop is CASSLLVQETQYF. The DNA of the CDR3 is TGCGCCAGCAGCTTGTTAGTGCAAGAGACCCAGTACTTC.

This clone was observed a single time. The CDR3 nucleotides are TGTGCCAGCAGCAAACGGAACGGATTTCTGAACACTGAAGCTTTCTTT. As protein: CASSKRNGFLNTEAFF. The chain uses TRBV21-1 and TRBJ1-1. TRBV21-1 is assigned pseudogene status. CDR3 length equals 16 residues.

This chain connects TRBV4-1 to TRBJ2-1, with 10 bases that match TRBD2. The CDR3 contains 14 residues. Germline V gives CDR1 MGHRA, CDR2 YSYEKL. V lost 0 bases to trimming and J lost 7 bases; unmatched junction nucleotides: 0. The CDR3 spells CASSQELAGNEQFF. The CDR3 nucleotides are TGCGCCAGCAGCCAAGAACTAGCGGGGAATGAGCAGTTCTTC.

V gene TRBV6-4 combines with J gene TRBJ2-7; possibly TRBD1 for D (6 bases). Germline CDR1 MRHNA, CDR2 SNTAGT. The CDR3 spans 13 residues. Trimming left V 6 bases short and J 7 bases short, with 16 bases between. In DNA, the CDR3 is TGTGCCAGCAGGACAGGAGAGAGAAGGGAGCAGTACGTC. Translating gives CASRTGERREQYV.

In its sample, this clone was seen once. The V and J genes are TRBV2 and TRBJ2-2; D unclear. Trimming cost V 5 bases and J 3 bases, with 7 bases left between them. The V gene's germline CDR1 is SNHLY and CDR2 FYNNEI. This CDR3 has 13 residues. The CDR3 loop reads CASSHIDTGELFF. CDR3 nucleotide sequence: TGTGCCAGCAGTCACATAGACACCGGGGAGCTGTTTTTT.

This chain uses TRBV12-3 or TRBV12-4 with TRBJ1-2, with D perhaps TRBD1 (6 bases). V was clipped by 6 bases and J by 7 bases, with 12 bases between them. This CDR3 spans 12 amino acids. CDR3 bases: TGTGCCAGCAGACAGGGCGGGGGTGGCTACACCTTC. Protein sequence: CASRQGGGGYTF.

J is TRBJ2-1 and V is TRBV7-2; D gene unclear. There are 15 residues in the CDR3. The V gene's germline CDR1 is SGHTA and CDR2 FQGNSA. V was shortened by 4 bases and J by 4 bases, with 14 bases between the two germline ends. CDR3 DNA: TGTGCCAGCAGCTCTTTCGTTTCGTTATACAATGAGCAGTTCTTC. It yields the protein CASSSFVSLYNEQFF.

V is TRBV19 and J is TRBJ1-1, with 8 bases lining up with TRBD1. This CDR3 spans 16 amino acids. The trim removed 5 bases at V and 0 bases at J, leaving 8 bases unmatched. CDR1 is LNHDA and CDR2 is SQIVND in the germline V gene (reference sequence). In DNA form, the CDR3 reads TGTGCCAGTAGTCTACGACAGGGGAGAATGAACACTGAAGCTTTCTTT. Encoded protein: CASSLRQGRMNTEAFF.

The chain recombines TRBV11-2 with TRBJ2-1; D is unresolved. This CDR3 contains 13 residues. Trimming left V 1 base short and J 3 bases short, with 4 bases between. CDR1 is SGHAT, CDR2 FQNNGV, per germline. The CDR3 here is CASSLASYNEQFF. The CDR3 nucleotides are TGTGCCAGCAGCTTAGCCAGCTACAATGAGCAGTTCTTC.

This clone was seen just once. The rearrangement joins TRBV3-1 (or the pseudogene TRBV3-2) to TRBJ2-2; D perhaps matches TRBD1 (7 bases). The CDR3 is 16 amino acids. V dropped 4 bases and J dropped 0 bases, with 12 bases sitting between them. The germline V gene encodes CDR1 LGHDT and CDR2 YNNKEL (reference sequence). DNA for the CDR3: TGTGCCAGCAGCCCAGGGGGGAACGCGAACACCGGGGAGCTGTTTTTT. Translated: CASSPGGNANTGELFF.

V gene TRBV27 combines with J gene TRBJ1-2, with TRBD1 identical over 7 bases. CDR3 length: 13 residues. V trimming: 9 bases; J trimming: 4 bases; junction bases outside the gene matches: 8. Germline V lookup: CDR1 MNHEY, CDR2 SMNVEV (reference sequence). The CDR3, as DNA: TGTGCCAGTAGACAGGGAGGGTTCTATGGCTACACCTTC. Translation gives CASRQGGFYGYTF.

The chain uses TRBV10-3 and TRBJ2-6; D is undetermined. CDR1 is ENHRY and CDR2 is SYGVKD in the germline V gene. V was shortened by 4 bases and J by 2 bases, with 9 bases between the two germline ends. The CDR3 has 15 amino acids. The CDR3 loop reads CAISALPPGANVLTF. In nucleotides, the CDR3 is TGTGCCATCAGTGCCTTACCCCCTGGGGCCAACGTCCTGACTTTC.